This T cell receptor beta chain was identified in a study of T cells in Graves' hyperthyroidism and ophthalmopathy. V gave up 2 bases and J gave up 3 bases, with 14 bases separating them. Germline lookup yields CDR1 MNHEY and CDR2 SVGAGI. The CDR3 is made up of 15 amino acids. TCR beta CDR3 region amplification was performed from RNA transcripts. The TCR CDR3 first-round RT-PCR relied on the HTBI primer set. Using its own MiXCR run on the multiplex PCR reads, TCRdb lists one record per CDR3 protein. The sample lists roughly 420,000 distinct CDR3 sequences; 15% to 18% were seen once. This chain joins TRBV6-5 and TRBJ2-7; a possible D gene is TRBD1 (6 bases). Sequences were obtained from blood. The source of this sequence is a woman aged 18-29 years with Graves' hyperthyroidism. CDR3 DNA: TGTGCCAGCAGTTACGCGGCAGGGGCGGACTACGAGCAGTACTTC. Its translation: CASSYAAGADYEQYF.